The clone carrying this TCR beta chain was seen repeatedly, ten times or more. Ineligible for inclusion were patients with other autoimmune diseases, uncontrolled infections, pregnancy or lactation. The sample originates from a study of Graves' ophthalmopathy and Graves' hyperthyroidism. As the template, RNA transcripts were used to amplify TCR beta CDR3 regions. Following a first-round RT-PCR that used HTBI primers, a second-round multiplex PCR was carried out. MiXCR was run by TCRdb on the multiplex PCR reads, yielding one entry per CDR3 protein. The sample lists 500,000 to 700,000 distinct CDR3 sequences, about a fifth occurring once. The sequenced material came from peripheral blood. The sequence was obtained from a woman between 18 and 30 years old with stable Graves' hyperthyroidism. Some clones in this sample may be carry-over from other donors' samples.

The CDR3 here is CASSPYYEQYF. CDR3 DNA: TGTGCCAGCAGCCCGTACTACGAGCAGTACTTC. J is TRBJ2-7 and V is TRBV7-8; no clear D. Trimming removed 5 bases at V and 3 bases at J, with 5 bases between. CDR1 and CDR2 from the germline V gene are SGHVS and FQNEAQ. The CDR3 sequence is 11 residues long.